One sample yielded the 26 T cell receptor beta chains listed below, sequenced in a study of molecular identifiers for immune sequencing clone quantification. TCRdb re-called the PCR reads through MiXCR, storing one row per CDR3 protein. The sample shows 460,000 or so distinct CDR3 sequences, around a fifth of them seen only once. The source material was naive CD8+ T cells from blood, with Jurkat cell RNA spiked in. The subset was: FACS-sorted CD8+CD4-CCR7+CD45RA+ naive T cells. The receptors originated from a human donor in good health. Some libraries in this study had Jurkat cell RNA spiked in.

This clonotype has at least ten counts. The chain carries TRBV27 and TRBJ2-3, with D perhaps TRBD1 (6 bases). This CDR3 has 17 residues. In germline, CDR1 is MNHEY, CDR2 SMNVEV (reference sequence). Trimming took 5 bases from V and 0 from J, leaving 18 bases between them. CDR3 coding DNA: TGTGCCAGCAGTACTCGACAGGAGCCGACTAGCACAGATACGCAGTATTTT. It yields the protein CASSTRQEPTSTDTQYF.

This clonotype has only a few counts. The chain has TRBV7-8 and TRBJ2-2; D perhaps matches TRBD1 (6 bases). CDR1 SGHVS and CDR2 FQNEAQ come from the germline V gene. The CDR3 consists of 19 residues. V lost 2 bases and J lost 7, with 26 bases in between. The CDR3 DNA is TGTGCCAGCAGCTTATTGGCCCTCACCGGGACAACAAAGGGCGGGGAGCTGTTTTTT. This encodes CASSLLALTGTTKGGELFF. The full variable domain, completed using reference TRBV7-8 and TRBJ2-2, is GAGVSQSPRYKVAKRGQDVALRCDPISGHVSLFWYQQALGQGPEFLTYFQNEAQLDKSGLPSDRFFAERPEGSVSTLKIQRTQQEDSAVYLCASSLLALTGTTKGGELFFGEGSRLTVL.

This clonotype has at least ten counts. The gene calls are TRBV7-9 and TRBJ2-7; 7 nucleotides align to TRBD1. V gave up 5 bases and J gave up 5 bases; unmatched junction bases: 12. Germline V lookup: CDR1 SEHNR, CDR2 FQNEAQ (reference sequence). This CDR3 region has 15 residues. The CDR3 here is CASSVIGTAFHEQYF. The DNA of the CDR3 is TGTGCCAGCAGCGTAATCGGGACAGCTTTCCACGAGCAGTACTTC.

There are a few counts of this clonotype. The chain links TRBV30 to TRBJ2-3; 7 bases are a match to TRBD2. This CDR3 comprises 13 residues. In germline, CDR1 is GTSNPN, CDR2 SVGIG (reference sequence). J gave up 3 bases and V 6 bases, and 6 bases lay outside the gene matches. The CDR3 DNA sequence: TGTGCCTGCTCAGCGGGGAATACAGATACGCAGTATTTT. Translated: CACSAGNTDTQYF. The whole variable domain, filled in from reference TRBV30 and TRBJ2-3, reads SQTIHQWPATLVQPVGSPLSLECTVEGTSNPNLYWYRQAAGRGLQLLFYSVGIGQISSEVPQNLSASRPQDRQFILSSKKLLLSDSGFYLCACSAGNTDTQYFGPGTRLTVL.

On this clonotype: With a much larger clone just one base away, this may be a read error. The gene calls are TRBV5-1 and TRBJ2-5, with TRBD1 as a possible D gene (5 bases). Germline CDR1 is SGHRS and CDR2 is YFSETQ. The CDR3 is 14 amino acids. CDR3 bases: TGCGCCAGCAGCCTAAGACAGCTTCAAGAGGCCCAGTACTTC. It yields the protein CASSLRQLQEAQYF.

The J gene is TRBJ2-2, the V gene TRBV19; 9 positions match TRBD2. There are 15 residues in the CDR3. Germline values: CDR1 LNHDA, CDR2 SQIVND (reference sequence). The V and J ends lost 6 bases and 8 bases, in that order; junction bases with no gene match: 10. DNA for the CDR3: TGTGCCAGTAGCACCTTAGCGGGAGTGCCTGGGGAGCTGTTTTTT. Translation: CASSTLAGVPGELFF.

The V call is TRBV5-1, the J call TRBJ2-7; 7 nucleotides agree with TRBD2. This CDR3 spans 13 amino acids. Trimming cost V 4 bases and J 5 bases; bases outside gene matches: 6. Germline V gene data show CDR1 as SGHRS and CDR2 as YFSETQ. The CDR3 sequence: CASSPTGGNEQYF. The CDR3 DNA is TGCGCCAGCAGCCCCACCGGGGGGAACGAGCAGTACTTC.

With regard to this clonotype: This may come from a read error, since a much larger clone is one base off. The rearrangement links TRBV29-1 to TRBJ1-3; D unclear. From germline, CDR1 is SQVTM and CDR2 ANQGSEA. The CDR3 is made up of 14 amino acids. Trimming removed 4 bases at V and 0 bases at J, with 10 bases between. CDR3 loop: CSVAVDISGNTIYF. CDR3 bases: TGCAGCGTTGCGGTGGATATCTCTGGAAACACCATATATTTT.

The chain recombines TRBV7-8 with TRBJ1-1, with no clear D. Trimming took 1 base from V and 0 from J, leaving 21 bases between them. This CDR3 comprises 19 residues. CDR1 and CDR2 from the germline V gene are SGHVS and FQNEAQ. CDR3 protein: CASSLVAVGYPFLNTEAFF. In DNA, the CDR3 is TGTGCCAGCAGCTTAGTCGCGGTCGGGTATCCCTTTTTGAACACTGAAGCTTTCTTT.

Concerning this clonotype: At one end, the junction sequence differs from germline, possibly due to a read error. The V call is TRBV12-3 or TRBV12-4, the J call TRBJ1-4, with 8 nucleotides matching TRBD1. The CDR3 spans 13 residues. In DNA form, the CDR3 reads TGTGCCACGCGGACAGGGTTGAATGAAAAACTGTCTTTT. It specifies CATRTGLNEKLSF.

This clonotype was counted at least ten times. The CDR3 DNA reads as TGTGCCAGCAGCTGGGGGGTAGGCGGCACAGATACGCAGTATTTT. Protein product: CASSWGVGGTDTQYF. The chain has TRBV28 and TRBJ2-3, with a possible D match to TRBD2 (6 bases). The CDR3 contains 15 residues. CDR1 and CDR2 (germline): MDHEN, SYDVKM. Trimming pared 6 bases from V and 1 base from J, leaving 14 bases between.

This clonotype was found many times. The chain joins TRBV10-1 to TRBJ1-6, with 8 bases fitting TRBD1. Per germline, CDR1 WNHNN and CDR2 SYGVQD (reference sequence). V was clipped by 5 bases and J by 8 bases; unmatched bases: 5. The CDR3 totals 14 residues. The CDR3 reads CASSQDRVDSPLHF. The CDR3 DNA sequence: TGCGCCAGCAGTCAGGACAGGGTGGATTCACCCCTCCACTTT.

Ten or more counts support this clonotype. The chain uses TRBV7-8 and TRBJ2-1; 7 bases align to TRBD1. Germline-derived CDR1 and CDR2 are SGHVS and FQNEAQ. Trimming removed 2 bases from V and 8 bases from J; junction bases left unmatched: 3. There are 13 residues in the CDR3. The CDR3 DNA sequence: TGTGCCAGCAGCTTAACAGGGGATCATGAGCAGTTCTTC. Amino acids: CASSLTGDHEQFF.

This clonotype was seen at least ten times. The chain links TRBV24-1 to TRBJ1-5; TRBD1 is a possible D gene (5 bases). This CDR3 has 13 amino acids. In germline, CDR1 is KGHDR, CDR2 SFDVKD. The ends were cut back, 5 bases at V and 2 bases at J, with 6 bases in the middle. CDR3 nucleotides: TGTGCCACCAGTGGCAGGGGCAATCAGCCCCAGCATTTT. It specifies CATSGRGNQPQHF.

The genes are TRBV19 and TRBJ2-1; D unresolved. V was cut by 1 base and J by 6 bases, with 10 bases left in between. CDR3 length equals 14 residues. CDR1 is LNHDA, CDR2 SQIVND, per germline (reference sequence). The CDR3 spells CASSIGGTLNEQFF. The CDR3 nucleotides read TGTGCCAGTAGTATAGGCGGAACCCTCAATGAGCAGTTCTTC.

This chain connects TRBV19 to TRBJ1-2; TRBD1 agrees at 7 bases. The junction had 8 bases not matched to a gene; V was cut back by 0 bases and J by 4 bases. This CDR3 comprises 16 residues. CDR1 and CDR2 (germline): LNHDA, SQIVND (reference sequence). The CDR3 bases are TGTGCCAGTAGTATAGAAACAGGGGCGACGGGCTATGGCTACACCTTC. Amino acids: CASSIETGATGYGYTF.

The chain joins TRBV12-3 or TRBV12-4 to TRBJ2-1; the match to TRBD2 covers 13 bases. V was pared by 4 bases and J by 5 bases, with 11 bases of the junction left unmatched. CDR3 length: 18 residues. CDR3 amino acids: CASSWTSGGQNLNNEQFF. The CDR3 bases are TGTGCCAGCAGTTGGACTAGCGGGGGTCAAAATCTCAACAATGAGCAGTTCTTC.

This clonotype was observed a handful of times. V is TRBV4-1 and J is TRBJ1-6; D is possibly TRBD1 (6 bases). This CDR3 comprises 18 residues. Trimming pared 0 bases from V and 3 bases from J, leaving 15 bases between. Germline V gene sequence: CDR1 MGHRA, CDR2 YSYEKL. The DNA for the CDR3 is TGCGCCAGCAGCCAAGAAGTGGGGGCGGGCGTCTATAATTCACCCCTCCACTTT. It yields the protein CASSQEVGAGVYNSPLHF.

The CDR3 nucleotides are TGTGCCAGCAGCGAAGACAGGGGCCGTGGCTACACCTTC. Its translation: CASSEDRGRGYTF. The V call is TRBV7-9, the J call TRBJ1-2, with TRBD1 identical over 8 bases. V shed 5 bases, J shed 7 bases, and the junction held 6 bases outside the gene matches. Germline V gene lookup returns CDR1 SEHNR and CDR2 FQNEAQ (reference sequence). This CDR3 contains 13 residues. Based on the CDR3 plus reference TRBV7-9 and TRBJ1-2, the full variable domain is DTGVSQNPRHKITKRGQNVTFRCDPISEHNRLYWYRQTLGQGPEFLTYFQNEAQLEKSRLLSDRFSAERPKGSFSTLEIQRTEQGDSAMYLCASSEDRGRGYTFGSGTRLTVV.

V is TRBV12-3 or TRBV12-4 and J is TRBJ1-5; 10 bases align to TRBD1. The CDR3 is 14 amino acids. The J segment lost 9 bases and the V segment lost 4 bases, leaving 6 bases of the junction unmatched. CDR3 residues: CASSSGTGVRPQHF. For the CDR3, the DNA is TGTGCCAGCAGTTCCGGGACAGGGGTTCGGCCCCAGCATTTT.

This clonotype has just a few counts. This chain uses TRBV19 with TRBJ1-5, with D unclear. Germline V gene data show CDR1 as LNHDA and CDR2 as SQIVND (reference sequence). V lost 4 bases and J 1 base, leaving 11 bases between the germline ends. This CDR3 contains 15 residues. The CDR3 here is CASSTTDGSNQPQHF. For the CDR3, the DNA is TGTGCCAGTAGTACAACCGACGGGAGCAATCAGCCCCAGCATTTT.

This clonotype was seen repeatedly, ten times or more. This sequence joins TRBV27 and TRBJ2-3; maybe TRBD1 (5 bases). The V gene's germline CDR1 is MNHEY and CDR2 SMNVEV (reference sequence). The CDR3 consists of 15 residues. Deletions cut 4 bases from V and 1 base from J, with 12 bases between. The CDR3 coding sequence is TGTGCCAGCAGTTCATCCAGGGTTGGCACAGATACGCAGTATTTT. Amino acids: CASSSSRVGTDTQYF.

This clonotype was detected a few times. The chain combines TRBV20-1 with TRBJ2-2; the match to TRBD2 covers 15 bases. There are 16 residues in the CDR3. J lost 7 bases, V lost 1 base, and 4 bases had no gene match. CDR1 and CDR2 from the germline V gene are DFQATT and SNEGSKA (reference sequence). The CDR3 loop reads CSARGTSGGVNGELFF. As DNA, the CDR3 is TGCAGTGCTAGAGGGACTAGCGGGGGGGTGAACGGGGAGCTGTTTTTT.

This clonotype was recorded a few times. V is TRBV11-2 and J is TRBJ2-1; possibly TRBD2 for D (6 bases). Between the trimmed V and J ends, which lost 8 bases and 4 bases, there was a span of 15 bases. CDR1 and CDR2 (germline): SGHAT, FQNNGV. The length of the CDR3 is 14 residues. CDR3 DNA: TGTGCCAGCGGACCGGGACTGGAGTACAATGAGCAGTTCTTC. Encoded protein: CASGPGLEYNEQFF.

V gene TRBV6-2 or TRBV6-3 combines with J gene TRBJ2-5; D gene ambiguous. The germline V and J ends were trimmed by 5 bases and 0 bases, with 22 bases remaining between them. The CDR3 is 18 residues long. CDR1 and CDR2 from the germline V gene are MNHEY and SVGEGT. The CDR3 region is CASSKEGVGPYYQETQYF. DNA for the CDR3: TGTGCCAGCAGTAAGGAAGGCGTGGGCCCGTACTACCAAGAGACCCAGTACTTC.

This clonotype has a count of ten or more. The rearrangement links TRBV30 to TRBJ2-3, with TRBD2 identical over 13 bases. J gave up 8 bases and V 5 bases, and 10 bases lay outside the gene matches. The CDR3 spans 15 residues. Germline V gene lookup returns CDR1 GTSNPN and CDR2 SVGIG (reference sequence). The CDR3 reads CAWEGLAGVVGTQYF. For the CDR3, the DNA is TGTGCCTGGGAAGGACTAGCGGGAGTAGTGGGTACGCAGTATTTT. Drawing the rest from reference TRBV30 and TRBJ2-3, the complete variable domain is SQTIHQWPATLVQPVGSPLSLECTVEGTSNPNLYWYRQAAGRGLQLLFYSVGIGQISSEVPQNLSASRPQDRQFILSSKKLLLSDSGFYLCAWEGLAGVVGTQYFGPGTRLTVL.